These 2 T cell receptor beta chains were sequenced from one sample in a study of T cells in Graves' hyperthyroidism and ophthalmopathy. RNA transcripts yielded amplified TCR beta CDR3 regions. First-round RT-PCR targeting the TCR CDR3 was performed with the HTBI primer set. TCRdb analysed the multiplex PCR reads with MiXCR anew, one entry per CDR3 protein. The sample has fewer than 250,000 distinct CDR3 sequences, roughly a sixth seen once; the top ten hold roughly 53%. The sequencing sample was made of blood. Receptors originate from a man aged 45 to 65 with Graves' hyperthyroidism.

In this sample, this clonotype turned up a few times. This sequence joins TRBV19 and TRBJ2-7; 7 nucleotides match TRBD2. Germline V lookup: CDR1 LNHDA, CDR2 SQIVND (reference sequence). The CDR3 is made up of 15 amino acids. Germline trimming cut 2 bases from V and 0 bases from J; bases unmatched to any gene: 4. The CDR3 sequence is CASSISTSTSYEQYF. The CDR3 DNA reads TGTGCCAGTAGTATATCGACTAGCACCTCCTACGAGCAGTACTTC.

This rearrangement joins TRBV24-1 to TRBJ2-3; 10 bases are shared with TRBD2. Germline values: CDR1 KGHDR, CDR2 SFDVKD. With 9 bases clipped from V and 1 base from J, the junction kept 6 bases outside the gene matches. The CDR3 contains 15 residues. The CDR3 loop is CATGLAGGGTDTQYF. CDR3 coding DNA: TGTGCCACCGGTTTAGCGGGAGGCGGCACAGATACGCAGTATTTT.